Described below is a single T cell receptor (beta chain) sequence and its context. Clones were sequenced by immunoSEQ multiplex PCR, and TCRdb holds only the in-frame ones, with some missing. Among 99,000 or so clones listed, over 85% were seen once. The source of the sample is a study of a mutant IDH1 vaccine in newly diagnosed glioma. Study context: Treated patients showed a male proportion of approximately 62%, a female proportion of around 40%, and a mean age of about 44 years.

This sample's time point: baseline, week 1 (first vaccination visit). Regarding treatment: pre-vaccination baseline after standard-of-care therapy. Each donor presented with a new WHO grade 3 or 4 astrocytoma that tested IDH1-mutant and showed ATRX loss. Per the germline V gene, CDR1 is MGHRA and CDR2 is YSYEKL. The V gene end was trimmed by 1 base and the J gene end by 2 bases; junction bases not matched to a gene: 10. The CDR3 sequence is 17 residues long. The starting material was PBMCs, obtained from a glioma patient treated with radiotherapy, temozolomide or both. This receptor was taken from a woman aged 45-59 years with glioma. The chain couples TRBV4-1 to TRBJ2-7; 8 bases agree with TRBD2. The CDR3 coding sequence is TGCGCCAGCAGCCAAGCCCCTACTAGCGGTGGGCCCTACGAGCAGTACTTC. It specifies CASSQAPTSGGPYEQYF.